This T cell receptor (beta chain) originates from a study of T cells after posttransplantation cyclophosphamide. Study-level points and caveats: Recipient CMV seropositivity and CMV reactivation strongly tracked TRB clonality. TRB overlap between skin or GI tissue T cells and blood was limited.

Sequencing used immunoSEQ multiplex PCR; TCRdb keeps in-frame clones, though not all of them. The sample contains roughly 25,000 clones, roughly 82% of which appear only once. Concerning this clone: As yet, its antigen is unknown.

The germline gives CDR1 KGHSH, CDR2 LQKENI. Germline trimming cut 5 bases from V and 6 bases from J; bases unmatched to any gene: 10. The CDR3 is 15 amino acids. This clonotype was obtained from a woman between 55 and 75 years old with a blood cancer, CMV-positive, and with a related stem cell donor. Material for sequencing was PBMCs. The V call is TRBV18, the J call TRBJ2-3, with 8 bases identical to TRBD2. The CDR3 DNA follows: TGTGCCAGCTCAGAACTTAGCGGGAACCTGGATACGCAGTATTTT. The encoded protein is CASSELSGNLDTQYF.